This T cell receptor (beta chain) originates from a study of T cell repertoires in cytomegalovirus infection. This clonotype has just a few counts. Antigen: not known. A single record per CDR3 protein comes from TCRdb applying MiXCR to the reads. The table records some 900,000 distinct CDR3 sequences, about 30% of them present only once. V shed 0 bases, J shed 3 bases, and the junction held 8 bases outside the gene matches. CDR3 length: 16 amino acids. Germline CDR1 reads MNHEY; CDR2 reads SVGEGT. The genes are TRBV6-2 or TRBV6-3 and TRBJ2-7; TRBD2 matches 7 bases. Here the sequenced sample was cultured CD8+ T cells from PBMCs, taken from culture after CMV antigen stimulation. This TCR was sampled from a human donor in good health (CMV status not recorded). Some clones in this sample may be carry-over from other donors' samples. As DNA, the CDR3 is TGTGCCAGCAGTTACTCGATCGAGACTAGCAGCTACGAGCAGTACTTC. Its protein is CASSYSIETSSYEQYF.